What follows is one T cell receptor (beta chain) and its context. There is no known antigen for this receptor. No much larger clone exists at a distance of one base, and base qualities are not known. The receptor library was made with RT-PCR. Sequenced using a NextSeq 550. TCRdb cleaned the public reads at Q25 with fastp, built clones with MiXCR and kept in-frame beta chains. Rows with a matching CDR3 protein are joined into one entry that keeps the most common DNA and genes. This sample comprises about a million distinct CDR3 sequences, approximately 19% of them detected only once. The ten largest account for roughly 6% of the sample. These data belong to a study of patients and donors after allogeneic stem cell transplantation (dated by TCRdb to about 2020). The TCR originated in a human donor who was either an allogeneic HSCT recipient or a stem cell or donor lymphocyte infusion donor (not recorded which). It is not recorded whose cells these are; they may come from a transplant donor. Material: blood, either unsorted or a sorted T cell fraction (not recorded which).

The CDR3 is CASSVGIAGGPQETQYF. The nucleotides read TGTGCCAGCAGCGTAGGGATAGCGGGGGGTCCTCAAGAGACCCAGTACTTC. The rearranged segments are TRBV9 and TRBJ2-5, and 10 junction bases match TRBD2. Trimming leaves V shorter by 0 bases and J shorter by 2 bases, with the junction holding 7 bases beyond the gene matches. Including cysteine and phenylalanine, the CDR3 has 17 amino acids. Just CDR3 DNA is preserved here, 51 bases in frame from base 1. Taken from the germline V gene, the CDR1 and CDR2 loops are SGDLS and YYNGEE.